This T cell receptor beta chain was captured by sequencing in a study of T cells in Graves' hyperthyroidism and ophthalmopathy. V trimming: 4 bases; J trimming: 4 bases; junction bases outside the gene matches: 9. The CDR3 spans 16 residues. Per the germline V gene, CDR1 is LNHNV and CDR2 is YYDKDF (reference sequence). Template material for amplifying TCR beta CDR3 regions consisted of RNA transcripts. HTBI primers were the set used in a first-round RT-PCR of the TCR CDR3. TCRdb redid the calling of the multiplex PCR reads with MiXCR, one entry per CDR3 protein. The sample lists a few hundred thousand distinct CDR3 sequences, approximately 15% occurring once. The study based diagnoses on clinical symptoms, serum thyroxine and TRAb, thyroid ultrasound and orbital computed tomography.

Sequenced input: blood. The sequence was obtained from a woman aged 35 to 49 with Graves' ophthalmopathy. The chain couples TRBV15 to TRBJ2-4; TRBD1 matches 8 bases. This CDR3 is CATSKALQGGKNIQYF. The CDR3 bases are TGTGCCACCAGCAAGGCGTTACAGGGGGGTAAAAACATTCAGTACTTC.